These T cell receptor beta chains were read from a single sample in a study of blood T cell repertoires in COVID-19. Sequenced by immunoSEQ multiplex PCR; TCRdb stores in-frame clones only, minus some. The sample lists around 210,000 clones; approximately 91% were seen once. Specimen: peripheral blood. The receptors derive from a man aged 50 to 60 with COVID-19, enrolled during active disease. The conserved cysteine and the conserved F or W are not part of the CDR3 here. A row's size may be missing; if present it is once, few, many or a size class.

v_call: TRBV7-6; j_call: TRBJ2-2; clone_size: .; cdr3_aa: ASSLRLAGGVGTGELF
v_call: TRBV6-2/TRBV6-3; j_call: TRBJ2-2; clone_size: .; cdr3_aa: ASSYPGLAANTGELF
v_call: TRBV7-9; j_call: TRBJ2-7; clone_size: once; cdr3_aa: ASSLELNYEQY
v_call: TRBV21-1; j_call: TRBJ2-4; clone_size: .; cdr3_aa: ASSKDQGVAKNIQY
v_call: TRBV6-1; j_call: TRBJ2-2; clone_size: .; cdr3_aa: ASSDGRGRSGELF
v_call: TRBV5-4; j_call: TRBJ1-2; clone_size: few; cdr3_aa: ASSLGAGRGLANYGYT
v_call: TRBV25-1; j_call: TRBJ2-1; clone_size: .; cdr3_aa: ASSGGLAGSNEQF
v_call: TRBV5-1; j_call: TRBJ2-7; clone_size: .; cdr3_aa: ASTDTQGTIGEQY
v_call: TRBV28; j_call: TRBJ1-1; clone_size: .; cdr3_aa: ASSQRTADTEAF
v_call: TRBV27; j_call: TRBJ1-4; clone_size: .; cdr3_aa: ASNNRGPKNEKLF
v_call: TRBV18; j_call: TRBJ2-6; clone_size: .; cdr3_aa: ASSPVATSGPGGANVLT
v_call: TRBV18; j_call: TRBJ1-2; clone_size: .; cdr3_aa: ASSPRPGQGVLNYGYT
v_call: TRBV11-2; j_call: TRBJ2-7; clone_size: .; cdr3_aa: ASTRSYEQY
v_call: TRBV10-3; j_call: TRBJ2-7; clone_size: .; cdr3_aa: AISRGAGTGSYEQY
v_call: TRBV5-6; j_call: TRBJ2-5; clone_size: few; cdr3_aa: ASTATGQGVETQY
v_call: TRBV6-5; j_call: TRBJ1-5; clone_size: .; cdr3_aa: ASSPTGPGGQPQH
v_call: TRBV7-9; j_call: TRBJ2-1; clone_size: .; cdr3_aa: ASSFTGLLTLNEQF
v_call: TRBV5-5; j_call: TRBJ1-6; clone_size: once; cdr3_aa: ASSFGYGQGDNSPLH
v_call: TRBV19; j_call: TRBJ1-6; clone_size: once; cdr3_aa: ASSLSGDRLSLH
v_call: TRBV5-1; j_call: TRBJ2-4; clone_size: .; cdr3_aa: ASSLGASGRGAKNIQY
v_call: TRBV12-5; j_call: TRBJ2-1; clone_size: .; cdr3_aa: ASGADRDYNEQF
v_call: TRBV25-1; j_call: TRBJ2-7; clone_size: .; cdr3_aa: ASSEARQGFFGYEQY
v_call: TRBV4-2; j_call: TRBJ2-7; clone_size: .; cdr3_aa: ASSQETSGYYEQY
v_call: TRBV11-2; j_call: TRBJ1-6; clone_size: .; cdr3_aa: ASSLMAGGLNSPLH
v_call: TRBV7-6; j_call: TRBJ2-2; clone_size: .; cdr3_aa: ASSFYTGQGTTGELF
v_call: TRBV2; j_call: TRBJ2-3; clone_size: few; cdr3_aa: ASSEMMADTQY
v_call: TRBV20-1; j_call: TRBJ1-2; clone_size: .; cdr3_aa: SASLPGQGYYGYT
v_call: TRBV19; j_call: TRBJ1-6; clone_size: .; cdr3_aa: ASTIQGGNSPLH
v_call: TRBV28; j_call: TRBJ1-4; clone_size: once; cdr3_aa: ASSSGTGRNNEKLF
v_call: TRBV5-6; j_call: TRBJ1-2; clone_size: .; cdr3_aa: ASSPTGVYYGYT
v_call: TRBV18; j_call: TRBJ1-2; clone_size: .; cdr3_aa: ASSPGHDYGYT
v_call: TRBV29-1; j_call: TRBJ2-1; clone_size: .; cdr3_aa: SVQIGGYNEQF
v_call: TRBV14; j_call: TRBJ2-7; clone_size: .; cdr3_aa: ASRPGLGKYEQY
v_call: TRBV28; j_call: TRBJ2-1; clone_size: .; cdr3_aa: ASSLGLPGDEQF
v_call: TRBV3-1/TRBV3-2; j_call: TRBJ2-3; clone_size: .; cdr3_aa: ASSQDTGSVTDTQY
v_call: TRBV6-5; j_call: TRBJ1-2; clone_size: .; cdr3_aa: ASSYSIERNYGYT
v_call: TRBV6-4; j_call: TRBJ2-7; clone_size: .; cdr3_aa: ASSDSRVSNSYEQY
v_call: TRBV7-2; j_call: TRBJ2-3; clone_size: .; cdr3_aa: ASSPQASTDTQY
v_call: TRBV6-5; j_call: TRBJ1-4; clone_size: .; cdr3_aa: ASSYGGTNEKLF
v_call: TRBV6-2/TRBV6-3; j_call: TRBJ2-7; clone_size: .; cdr3_aa: ASSSDRGPSYEQY
v_call: TRBV18; j_call: TRBJ2-1; clone_size: once; cdr3_aa: ASATGMNEQF
v_call: TRBV7-6; j_call: TRBJ2-2; clone_size: .; cdr3_aa: ASSLYGRGTGELF
v_call: TRBV18; j_call: TRBJ1-4; clone_size: .; cdr3_aa: ASSEWGESEKLF
v_call: TRBV7-2; j_call: TRBJ1-1; clone_size: few; cdr3_aa: ASSYDRIDTEAF
v_call: TRBV7-6; j_call: TRBJ2-2; clone_size: .; cdr3_aa: ASSLALANTGELF
v_call: TRBV19; j_call: TRBJ2-7; clone_size: .; cdr3_aa: ASSIGLEGYEQY
v_call: TRBV7-2; j_call: TRBJ2-2; clone_size: once; cdr3_aa: ASSLGRTFANTGELF